The next 10 T cell receptor beta chains were all read from a single sample in a study of regulatory T cells in long-lasting Graves disease. Indicated time point: persistent/refractory GD, antithyroid drugs over 5 years with positive TRAb. Scientists built the TCR library using RNA that was extracted from PBMCs. Building of the TCR beta libraries involved iRepertoire HTBI primers and Arm-PCR of CDR3 regions. One entry per CDR3 protein results from TCRdb running MiXCR on the multiplex PCR reads. Among roughly 300,000 distinct CDR3 sequences listed, about 19% were seen once. The sequenced sample was peripheral blood mononuclear cells (PBMCs), obtained when the disease was refractory, from a patient treated with antithyroid drugs. All receptors come from a female donor with Graves disease.

This clonotype was observed at least ten times. The chain has TRBV29-1 and TRBJ1-1; TRBD1 might be the D (5 bases). The V and J ends lost 4 bases and 6 bases respectively, with 12 bases between them. The CDR3 is 12 amino acids. Germline values: CDR1 SQVTM, CDR2 ANQGSEA. CDR3 residues: CSVGGEFAEAFF. The CDR3 coding sequence is TGCAGCGTTGGGGGGGAATTCGCTGAAGCTTTCTTT.

This clonotype has a handful of counts. The gene calls are TRBV19 and TRBJ2-6, with 7 bases identical to TRBD2. With V trimmed by 1 base and J by 2 bases, 5 bases remained unmatched. There are 17 residues in the CDR3. The germline V gene encodes CDR1 LNHDA and CDR2 SQIVND (reference sequence). CDR3 sequence (DNA): TGTGCCAGTAGTATAGCACCGGGAGGCGCTGGGGCCAACGTCCTGACTTTC. Protein product: CASSIAPGGAGANVLTF.

V is TRBV10-3 and J is TRBJ1-2; D not certain. Trimming shortened V by 3 bases and J by 7 bases, and 9 bases separated the two germline ends. Germline V lookup: CDR1 ENHRY, CDR2 SYGVKD. The CDR3 is 12 amino acids. DNA for the CDR3: TGTGCCATCAGTGAATTGTCGGGTGGCTACACCTTC. It codes for CAISELSGGYTF.

This clonotype occurred many times. The chain combines TRBV7-2 with TRBJ1-5; unclear D gene. The CDR3 has 13 amino acids. V lost 4 bases, J lost 4 bases, and 8 bases lay in between. CDR1 and CDR2 (germline): SGHTA, FQGNSA. The CDR3: CASSSQQNQPQHF. The CDR3 region has the DNA TGTGCCAGCAGCTCCCAGCAGAATCAGCCCCAGCATTTT.

This clonotype was counted at least ten times. The chain recombines TRBV27 with TRBJ1-1, with D perhaps matching TRBD1 (6 bases). There are 13 residues in the CDR3. Germline V gene data show CDR1 as MNHEY and CDR2 as SMNVEV (reference sequence). The germline V and J ends were trimmed by 5 bases and 3 bases, with 10 bases remaining between them. Here the CDR3 reads CASSARGYTEAFF. Written as DNA, the CDR3 is TGTGCCAGCAGTGCCAGGGGATACACTGAAGCTTTCTTT.

A few counts support this clonotype. V usage is TRBV20-1 and J usage is TRBJ2-7; D is perhaps TRBD1 (5 bases). The CDR3 spans 15 residues. V lost 0 bases to trimming and J lost 1 base, with 13 bases between them. The germline gives CDR1 DFQATT, CDR2 SNEGSKA (reference sequence). CDR3 region: CSARDARTWSYEQYF. Here the CDR3 DNA reads TGCAGTGCTAGAGATGCGCGGACATGGTCCTACGAGCAGTACTTC.

This clonotype was counted a few times. The chain links TRBV7-9 to TRBJ1-2; possibly TRBD1 for D (5 bases). The V gene lost 1 base and the J gene lost 4 bases, with 10 bases spanning the gap. The CDR3 contains 14 residues. Germline V lookup: CDR1 SEHNR, CDR2 FQNEAQ (reference sequence). CDR3 in DNA: TGTGCCAGCAGCTTAGAGGGCAGGGTCTATGGCTACACCTTC. Translating gives CASSLEGRVYGYTF. The full variable domain, rest sourced from reference TRBV7-9 and TRBJ1-2, is DTGVSQNPRHKITKRGQNVTFRCDPISEHNRLYWYRQTLGQGPEFLTYFQNEAQLEKSRLLSDRFSAERPKGSFSTLEIQRTEQGDSAMYLCASSLEGRVYGYTFGSGTRLTVV.

This clonotype was recorded at least ten times. V usage is TRBV19 and J usage is TRBJ1-4; 7 bases line up with TRBD1. Germline values: CDR1 LNHDA, CDR2 SQIVND (reference sequence). This CDR3 spans 14 amino acids. The trim removed 4 bases at V and 8 bases at J, leaving 7 bases unmatched. The DNA of the CDR3 is TGTGCCAGTAGTACAACGACAGGGATAGAAAAACTGTTTTTT. Protein: CASSTTTGIEKLFF.

Of note for this clonotype: The conserved phenylalanine or tryptophan is not found at the CDR3 terminus, so this likely reflects a read error. The chain couples TRBV3-1 to TRBJ1-5; D uncertain. From germline, CDR1 is LGHDT and CDR2 YNNKEL (reference sequence). This CDR3 has 15 amino acids. V lost 3 bases and J 6 bases, leaving 15 bases between the germline ends. The CDR3 spells CASSHGPGIPQPQHL. The CDR3 nucleotides read TGTGCCAGCAGCCATGGGCCGGGGATCCCTCAGCCCCAGCATCTT.

This clonotype showed up just a few times. This rearrangement joins TRBV19 to TRBJ2-6; D possibly corresponds to TRBD1 (6 bases). Trimming took 5 bases from V and 2 from J, leaving 13 bases between them. Germline assignment: CDR1 LNHDA and CDR2 SQIVND (reference sequence). The CDR3 is made up of 16 amino acids. The DNA for the CDR3 is TGTGCCAGTAGTGGAAGTTACAGGGCTGGGGCCAACGTCCTGACTTTC. This gives the protein CASSGSYRAGANVLTF.